This T cell receptor (beta chain) emerged from a study of control samples from healthy donors and cancer patients. This clone occurred once. Sequencing was performed with immunoSEQ multiplex PCR; in TCRdb, only in-frame clones are kept and a portion is missing. The sample comprises 55,000 to 75,000 clones, about 90% of which are singletons, and around 2% rests with the top ten. CDR3 length: 14 amino acids. Germline CDR1 LNHDA, CDR2 SQIVND (reference sequence). Trimming shortened V by 3 bases and J by 1 base, and 9 bases separated the two germline ends. The chain links TRBV19 to TRBJ2-5, with D uncertain. Sequencing was carried out using PBMCs. The origin of this receptor is a woman in her fifties or sixties with head and neck cancer. The CDR3 loop reads CASSIRHSQETQYF. The CDR3 nucleotides are TGTGCCAGTAGTATTCGGCATTCCCAAGAGACCCAGTACTTC.